The clone carrying this T cell receptor beta chain has just a few counts. The CDR3 has 15 amino acids. The germline gives CDR1 SGHRS, CDR2 YFSETQ. V was pared by 4 bases and J by 4 bases, with 10 bases of the junction left unmatched. The sample originates from a study of blood T cell repertoires in COVID-19. Method: immunoSEQ multiplex PCR; TCRdb's copy keeps in-frame clones and lacks some. The repertoire holds about 98,000 clones, with roughly four fifths as singletons. Source material: peripheral blood. The genes are TRBV5-1 and TRBJ1-2; 7 positions match TRBD1. This TCR was sampled from a man in his sixties with acute or convalescent COVID-19. CDR3 amino acids: CASSTGTADIYGYTF. The CDR3 DNA reads as TGCGCCAGCAGCACCGGGACAGCGGATATCTATGGCTACACCTTC.